The T cell receptor (beta chain) under discussion was sequenced for a study of blood T cell repertoires in COVID-19. About the study: The United States, Italy and Spain were the sources of the acute and convalescent COVID-19 samples. Sample material is recorded as cDNA or gDNA derived from T cells, B-cell-depleted T cells, or PBMCs.

Per the study methods: Reference gene primers were amplified, and this amplification served to estimate nucleated cell counts. Measured with immunoSEQ multiplex PCR; TCRdb has only the in-frame clones, and not every one. Clone size and V and J calls were adopted from that table, with D and trimming inferred from the DNA. The sample includes roughly 150,000 clones, 80% to 90% of them seen just once. This CDR3 is 15 amino acids long. V lost 3 bases and J 0 bases, leaving 11 bases between the germline ends. The V gene's germline CDR1 is MNHNS and CDR2 SASEGT. This clone was picked up one time. The genes are TRBV6-1 and TRBJ1-1; D remains ambiguous. Sequencing used peripheral blood. This TCR was sampled from a man in his 60s with acute or convalescent COVID-19. CDR3 sequence (DNA): TGTGCCAGCAGTGAGATTTTGGGCCTGAACACTGAAGCTTTCTTT. Encoded protein: CASSEILGLNTEAFF.